This is a list of T cell receptor beta chains from one sample in a study of long-term antiretroviral therapy in people with HIV. The data were produced by immunoSEQ multiplex PCR, yet TCRdb's version contains in-frame clones alone and is incomplete. Of 20,000 to 25,000 clones in the sample, roughly four fifths were seen once. Material: unsorted PBMCs, obtained 0.2 years after starting antiretroviral therapy. These receptors were taken from a woman between 25 and 40 years old with HIV. CDR3s include the opening cysteine and the closing phenylalanine or tryptophan. The D gene is left open where the match is weak. The size entry is marked missing in some rows and otherwise reads once, few, many or a size class.

TGTGCCAGTAGTATCAGTACACCCAGAATGAACACTGAAGCTTTCTTT CASSISTPRMNTEAFF TRBJ1-1 TRBV19 once -
TGTGCCAGCAGCCCTAGGGGAGGACCAGATACGCAGTATTTT CASSPRGGPDTQYF TRBJ2-3 TRBV9 - -
TGTGCCAGCAGCTTACCCCCCCACGGACAGGATGATTATGGCTACACCTTC CASSLPPHGQDDYGYTF TRBJ1-2 TRBV7-6 once TRBD1
TGTGCCAGCTCACCACCTGCGGGGGGAGGAGAGACCCAGTACTTC CASSPPAGGGETQYF TRBJ2-5 TRBV18 - TRBD2
TGTGCCAGCAGCCTAAACCGGGACAGGGCCCCAAACTATGGCTACACCTTC CASSLNRDRAPNYGYTF TRBJ1-2 TRBV7-9 - TRBD1
TGTGCCAGCAGCCCAACCGAACCCCCGGTGCAGGCTTTCTTT CASSPTEPPVQAFF TRBJ1-1 TRBV11-2 few -
TGTGCCAGCAGCTTGGGCAGAAATAATTCACCCCTCCACTTT CASSLGRNNSPLHF TRBJ1-6 TRBV5-6 - -
TGTGCCAGCAGCCCTGTCGGGGCTGAAGCTTTCTTT CASSPVGAEAFF TRBJ1-1 TRBV5-4 - -
TGTGCCAGCAGCCAGGGGAGAGGCACTGAAGCTTTCTTT CASSQGRGTEAFF TRBJ1-1 TRBV6-4 - -
TGCGCCAGCAATCCGGGGGGGAACACTGAAGCTTTCTTT CASNPGGNTEAFF TRBJ1-1 TRBV10-2 - -
TGTGCCAGCAGTCCTGGGGGGGGTAGCACAGATACGCAGTATTTT CASSPGGGSTDTQYF TRBJ2-3 TRBV6-6 - TRBD2
TGTGCCAGCAGCTTATCAGGGGGGGCCAGCAATGAGCAGTTCTTC CASSLSGGASNEQFF TRBJ2-1 TRBV7-7 - -
TGTGCCAGCAACGTAGGGCTTCCCACAGATACGCAGTATTTT CASNVGLPTDTQYF TRBJ2-3 TRBV6-1 - -
TGCGCCAGCAGCCAAGACTATCGCCGGGGCGGGGTGAGTGATTTGGAGCAGTACTTC CASSQDYRRGGVSDLEQYF TRBJ2-7 TRBV4-1 - -
TGTGCCAGTAGTCGCCCTGGAGGGCTTTTTGGCTACACCTTC CASSRPGGLFGYTF TRBJ1-2 TRBV19 - -
TGTGCCAGCAGTGCAACAGGCTACGAGCAGTACTTC CASSATGYEQYF TRBJ2-7 TRBV9 - -
TGTGCTAGTGCCACTGCAGTAGTCGAGCAGTACTTC CASATAVVEQYF TRBJ2-7 TRBV12-5 - -
TGTGCCAGCTCACCACTGGACAGGGGGCTCACTGAAGCTTTCTTT CASSPLDRGLTEAFF TRBJ1-1 TRBV18 - TRBD1
TGCGCCAGCAGCCCCACACCGGGACGGATGAACACTGAAGCTTTCTTT CASSPTPGRMNTEAFF TRBJ1-1 TRBV4-1 - -
TGTGCCAGTACGACCGGGACTAGGGGGGGCGATACGCAGTATTTT CASTTGTRGGDTQYF TRBJ2-3 TRBV19 - TRBD2
TGTGCCAGCAGTCCTAGGACAGGGGACTACGAGCAGTACTTC CASSPRTGDYEQYF TRBJ2-7 TRBV2 few TRBD1
TGTGCCAGTACCCTCGCGGGGGCGTATGGCTACACCTTC CASTLAGAYGYTF TRBJ1-2 TRBV19 few -
TGTGCCAGCAGCCGCGGGAACAATCAGCCCCAGCATTTT CASSRGNNQPQHF TRBJ1-5 TRBV9 - -
TGTGCCAGCAGACCTAGGGGGCGGGGCAATGAGCAGTTCTTC CASRPRGRGNEQFF TRBJ2-1 TRBV5-6 - -
TGTGCCAGCAGCCAGGCTGGACAGGGGGCTTTACCCCTCCACTTT CASSQAGQGALPLHF TRBJ1-6 TRBV4-2 - TRBD1
TGTGCCAGCAGCTTAGGCGGCACCCTGAGACCCAATGAGCAGTTCTTC CASSLGGTLRPNEQFF TRBJ2-1 TRBV11-3 - -
TGCAGCGTTGAAGAAGATCTACGGGTCGGTGGCTACACCTTC CSVEEDLRVGGYTF TRBJ1-2 TRBV29-1 once -
TGCGCCAGCAGCTTCCAGGGAGGTCCCGGTTCACCCCTCCACTTT CASSFQGGPGSPLHF TRBJ1-6 TRBV5-1 - -
TGTGCCAGCAGCGCCCATGGGGGTTTGGGAGAGACCCAGTACTTC CASSAHGGLGETQYF TRBJ2-5 TRBV9 - -
TGCGCCAGCAGTCTGGGGGTGGCGGGTCTAGCCAAAAACATTCAGTACTTC CASSLGVAGLAKNIQYF TRBJ2-4 TRBV4-1 - -
TGCGCCAGCAGCTTTAATGCGGGGAACGAGCAGTACTTC CASSFNAGNEQYF TRBJ2-7 TRBV5-1 few -
TGTGCCAGCAGCCCACCGGGACCGGGAGGGGAAAAACTGTTTTTT CASSPPGPGGEKLFF TRBJ1-4 TRBV5-6 - -
TGTGCCAGCAGCCAATGGACTGAAGCTTTCTTT CASSQWTEAFF TRBJ1-1 TRBV7-8 - -
TGTGCCAGCAGCTTGGGACAGGGAAGTTACGAGCAGTACTTC CASSLGQGSYEQYF TRBJ2-7 TRBV5-6 - TRBD1
TGTGCCAGCAGCAAGATGACACTCCGGGACTCTCCATCATCACCCCTCCACTTT CASSKMTLRDSPSSPLHF TRBJ1-6 TRBV21-1 - -
TGTGCCAGCAACCGCGACAATTCACCCCTCCACTTT CASNRDNSPLHF TRBJ1-6 TRBV2 few -
TGCGCCAGCAGCCAAGAGAGACCTACAGTAGAAAAACTGTTTTTT CASSQERPTVEKLFF TRBJ1-4 TRBV4-1 - -
TGTGCCAGCAGTGATTCTGGGCCCCTGAAGACCCAGTACTTC CASSDSGPLKTQYF TRBJ2-5 TRBV2 - -
TGTGCCAGCAGCTTGGACAGGGCCGATCAGCCCCAGCATTTT CASSLDRADQPQHF TRBJ1-5 TRBV11-2 few TRBD1